This T cell receptor (beta chain) emerged from a study of blood T cell repertoires in COVID-19. Study at large: The analysed material was cDNA or gDNA that came from T cells, B-cell-depleted T cells, or PBMCs.

TCRdb's copy holds only in-frame clones and misses some; the assay was immunoSEQ multiplex PCR. This sample yields 200,000 to 250,000 clones, of which 70% to 90% are seen a single time; under 2% belongs to the top ten. The CDR3 is made up of 14 amino acids. The germline gives CDR1 KGHDR, CDR2 SFDVKD. V was pared by 5 bases and J by 2 bases, with 4 bases of the junction left unmatched. Either two negative PCRs, clearance, or symptom resolution qualified Cohort 3 donors as recovered. The V gene is TRBV24-1, the J gene TRBJ1-1, with 7 bases matching TRBD1. Sequenced sample: PBMCs or T cells enriched from blood (not recorded which). This TCR came from a woman between 45 and 60 years old who had recovered from COVID-19. The CDR3 DNA sequence: TGTGCCACCAGTGCGACAGGGACCAACACTGAAGCTTTCTTT. Amino acids: CATSATGTNTEAFF.